Only a few counts were recorded for the clone carrying this T cell receptor beta chain. Antigen unknown. This sample is part of a study of T cells after yellow fever vaccination. The V end was cut by 0 bases, the J end by 6 bases, with 11 bases between. Germline V gene data show CDR1 as SGDLS and CDR2 as YYNGEE. The CDR3 has 14 residues. Template switching with 5'RACE generated the TCR cDNA and added a universal primer site and UMIs. TCRdb redid the calling of the 5' RACE reads with MiXCR, one entry per CDR3 protein. The sample includes a few hundred thousand distinct CDR3 sequences, roughly 4% of them seen just once. General study results and limits: Faster peaking, at day 5 versus 15, marked a secondary response that was weaker. The bulk population could contribute abundant contaminating clonotypes to FACS-sorted repertoires. Clones that expanded after primary vaccination mostly reappeared after the booster (approximately 96% CD4, roughly 87% CD8).

This receptor was obtained from a man aged 18-30 years who received the YFV17D yellow fever vaccine. This specimen was PBMCs, taken on the day of the yellow fever booster vaccination. The J gene is TRBJ2-3, the V gene TRBV9; D perhaps matches TRBD1 (6 bases). CDR3 sequence: CASSVAGAEDTQYF. As DNA, the CDR3 is TGTGCCAGCAGCGTAGCAGGGGCCGAGGATACGCAGTATTTT.